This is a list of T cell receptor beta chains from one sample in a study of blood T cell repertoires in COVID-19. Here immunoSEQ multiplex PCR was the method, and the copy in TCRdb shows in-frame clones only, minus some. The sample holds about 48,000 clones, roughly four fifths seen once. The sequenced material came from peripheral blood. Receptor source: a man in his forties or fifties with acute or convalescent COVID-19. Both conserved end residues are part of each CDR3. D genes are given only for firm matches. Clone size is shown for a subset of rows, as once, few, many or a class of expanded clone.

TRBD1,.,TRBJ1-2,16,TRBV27,TGTGCCAGCAGTTTTAACAGGGGGCCTTCAAATTATGGCTACACCTTC,CASSFNRGPSNYGYTF
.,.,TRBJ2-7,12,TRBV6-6,TGTGCCAGCTCGCGGATCCCCTACGAGCAGTACTTC,CASSRIPYEQYF
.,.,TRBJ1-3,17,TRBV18,TGTGCCAGCTCACCGGTAGGGGTGCCCCTCGCTGGAAACACCATATATTTT,CASSPVGVPLAGNTIYF
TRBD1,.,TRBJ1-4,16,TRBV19,TGTGCCAGTAGTATCGGGACAGGGGAAACTAATGAAAAACTGTTTTTT,CASSIGTGETNEKLFF
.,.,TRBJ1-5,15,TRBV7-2,TGTGCCAGCAGCTTAGTTTTAGGAGGCAATCAGCCCCAGCATTTT,CASSLVLGGNQPQHF
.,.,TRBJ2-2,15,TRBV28,TGTGCCAGCAGAGGCACGGGAAGGGGGACCGGGGAGCTGTTTTTT,CASRGTGRGTGELFF
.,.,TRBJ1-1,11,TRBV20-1,TGCAGTGCGGGGGACTTCCTAGGAGCTTTCTTT,CSAGDFLGAFF
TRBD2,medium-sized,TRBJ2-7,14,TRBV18,TGTGCCAGCTCAATAGCGGGGGACTCCTACGAGCAGTACTTC,CASSIAGDSYEQYF
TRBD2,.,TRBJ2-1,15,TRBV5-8,TGTGCCAGCAGCCTACTGCGGGGGGCTCGCAATGAGCAGTTCTTC,CASSLLRGARNEQFF
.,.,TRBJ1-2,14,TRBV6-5,TGTGCCAGCAGTTACCGAGACAGATACTATGGCTACACCTTC,CASSYRDRYYGYTF
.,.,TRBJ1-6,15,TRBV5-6,TGTGCCAGCAGTTCTTACGGTCTAAATAATTCACCCCTCCACTTT,CASSSYGLNNSPLHF
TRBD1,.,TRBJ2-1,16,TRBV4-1,TGCGCCAGCAGCTTGACCGGGACAGGGATGATGGATGAGCAGTTCTTC,CASSLTGTGMMDEQFF
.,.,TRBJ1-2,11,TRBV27,TGTGCCAGCATTGTCACAAGTTTCAACACCTTC,CASIVTSFNTF
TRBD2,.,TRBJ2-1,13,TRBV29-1,TGCAGCGTTGACGGGGGGTCCTACAATGAGCAGTTCTTC,CSVDGGSYNEQFF
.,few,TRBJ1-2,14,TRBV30,TGTGCCTGGAGTCAATACCGGGAACACTATGGCTACACCTTC,CAWSQYREHYGYTF
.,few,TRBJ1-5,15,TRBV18,TGTGCCAGCTCAACGGGACATTCGGGCAATCAGCCCCAGCATTTT,CASSTGHSGNQPQHF
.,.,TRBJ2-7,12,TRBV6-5,TGTGCCAGCCGTAGTGTCTCCTACGAGCAGTACTTC,CASRSVSYEQYF
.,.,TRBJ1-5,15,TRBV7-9,TGTGCCAGCAGCTTAAGTACAGGGCTCAATCAGCCCCAGCATTTT,CASSLSTGLNQPQHF
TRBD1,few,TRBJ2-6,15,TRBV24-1,TGTGCCACCGGACAGGGGGCTTCTGGGGCCAACGTCCTGACTTTC,CATGQGASGANVLTF
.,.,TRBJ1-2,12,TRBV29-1,TGCAGCGTTGCACAGACTAACTATGGCTACACCTTC,CSVAQTNYGYTF
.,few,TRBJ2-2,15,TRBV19,TGTGCCAGTAGTAATAGCGGCACTTCCGTCGGGGAGCTGTTTTTT,CASSNSGTSVGELFF
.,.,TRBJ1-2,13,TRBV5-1,TGCGCCAGCAGCTTAACTGGTTTGGGCGGCTACACCTTC,CASSLTGLGGYTF
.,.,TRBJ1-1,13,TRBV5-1,TGCGCCAGCAGCTCGACAGGGAACACTGAAGCTTTCTTT,CASSSTGNTEAFF
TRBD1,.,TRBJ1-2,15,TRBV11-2,TGTGCCAGCAGCTTAGGACAGGGGGCTTACTATGGCTACACCTTC,CASSLGQGAYYGYTF
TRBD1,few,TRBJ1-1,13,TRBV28,TGTGCCAGCAGTCCACAAAGGACAGGAATGGCTTTCTTT,CASSPQRTGMAFF
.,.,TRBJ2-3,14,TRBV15,TGTGCCACCAGCAGTCCCGGGACTTTACCGAGGCCGTATTTT,CATSSPGTLPRPYF
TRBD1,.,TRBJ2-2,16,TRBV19,TGTGCCAGTAGTCGACCGGGACAGGGGATAAGCGGGGAGCTGTTTTTT,CASSRPGQGISGELFF
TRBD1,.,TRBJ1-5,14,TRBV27,TGTGCCAGCAGCCCAGGGGGGTTCTATCAGCCCCAGCATTTT,CASSPGGFYQPQHF
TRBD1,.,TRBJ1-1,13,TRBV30,TGTTCCTCCGGCGACAGGGACTTCACTGAAGCTTTCTTT,CSSGDRDFTEAFF
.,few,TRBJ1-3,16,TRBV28,TGTGCCAGCAACACCCGGCATTCTAGCTCTGGAAACACCATATATTTT,CASNTRHSSSGNTIYF
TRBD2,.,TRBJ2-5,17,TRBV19,TGTGCCAGTAGTATTGGCATCGTCGGGGGGACGAGAGAGACCCAGTACTTC,CASSIGIVGGTRETQYF
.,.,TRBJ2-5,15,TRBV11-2,TGTGCCAGCAGCCCGCCTTCATGGGGGGTAGAGACCCAGTACTTC,CASSPPSWGVETQYF
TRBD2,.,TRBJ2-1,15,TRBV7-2,TGTGCCAGCACCTCTCGAGGCGGGGGGGCCACTGAGCAGTTCTTC,CASTSRGGGATEQFF
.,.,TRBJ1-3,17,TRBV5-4,TGTGCCAGCAGCTTGCAAGTGGGGGGGGACTTCGGGAACACCATATATTTT,CASSLQVGGDFGNTIYF
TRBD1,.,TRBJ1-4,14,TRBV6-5,TGTGCCAGCAGGACCCAGGGGGGTTATGAAAAACTGTTTTTT,CASRTQGGYEKLFF
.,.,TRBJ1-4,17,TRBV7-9,TGTGCCAGCAGCCCAGGACAGCAAACGTCAACTAATGAAAAACTGTTTTTT,CASSPGQQTSTNEKLFF
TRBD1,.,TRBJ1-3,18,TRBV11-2,TGTGCCAGCAGCTTAAGGACAGGGGGTTTCCTTTCTGGAAACACCATATATTTT,CASSLRTGGFLSGNTIYF
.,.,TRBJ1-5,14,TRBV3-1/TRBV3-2,TGTGCCAGCAGCCAGGGGCAGGGGAGTCAGCCCCAGCATTTT,CASSQGQGSQPQHF
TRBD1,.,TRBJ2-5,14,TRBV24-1,TGTGCCACCGGGACAGGGAGAATGCAAGAGACCCAGTACTTC,CATGTGRMQETQYF
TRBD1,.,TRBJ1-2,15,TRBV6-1,TGTGCCAGCAGTGACCGGGACAGACCTAACTATGGCTACACCTTC,CASSDRDRPNYGYTF
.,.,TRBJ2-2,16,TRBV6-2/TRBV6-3,TGTGCCAGCAGTCGAGGGACTCCTTCTGGCACCGGGGAGCTGTTTTTT,CASSRGTPSGTGELFF
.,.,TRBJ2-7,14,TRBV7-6,TGTGCCAGCAGCCCAGTCTCCGGGGCCTACGAGCAGTACTTC,CASSPVSGAYEQYF
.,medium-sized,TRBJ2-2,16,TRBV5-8,TGTGCCAGCAGAAGGCGGGGCAGGCAAGGGTCCGGGGAGCTGTTTTTT,CASRRRGRQGSGELFF
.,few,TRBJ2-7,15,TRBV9,TGTGCCAGCAGCTCCCGAAGGGGGTTTGGAGACGAGCAGTACTTC,CASSSRRGFGDEQYF
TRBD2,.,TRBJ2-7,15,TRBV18,TGTGCCAGCTCAAGACCTAGCGGGGAAACCTACGAGCAGTACTTC,CASSRPSGETYEQYF
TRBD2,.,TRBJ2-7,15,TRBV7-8,TGTGCCAGCAGCTTGGGCGGGGGGGGGTCCTACGAGCAGTACTTC,CASSLGGGGSYEQYF
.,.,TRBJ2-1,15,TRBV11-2,TGTGCCAGCAGCGCGACAGCCTACTCTAACAATGAGCAGTTCTTC,CASSATAYSNNEQFF
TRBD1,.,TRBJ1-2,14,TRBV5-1,TGCGCCAGCAGCTCCGGGACAGGGGTATCGGGCTACACCTTC,CASSSGTGVSGYTF
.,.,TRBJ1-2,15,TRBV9,TGTGCCAGCAGCGCACCCTCCGGGTCTAACTATGGCTACACCTTC,CASSAPSGSNYGYTF
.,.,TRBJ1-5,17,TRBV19,TGTGCCAGTAGTATAGATCAGGGAGGGAAGGGCAATCAGCCCCAGCATTTT,CASSIDQGGKGNQPQHF